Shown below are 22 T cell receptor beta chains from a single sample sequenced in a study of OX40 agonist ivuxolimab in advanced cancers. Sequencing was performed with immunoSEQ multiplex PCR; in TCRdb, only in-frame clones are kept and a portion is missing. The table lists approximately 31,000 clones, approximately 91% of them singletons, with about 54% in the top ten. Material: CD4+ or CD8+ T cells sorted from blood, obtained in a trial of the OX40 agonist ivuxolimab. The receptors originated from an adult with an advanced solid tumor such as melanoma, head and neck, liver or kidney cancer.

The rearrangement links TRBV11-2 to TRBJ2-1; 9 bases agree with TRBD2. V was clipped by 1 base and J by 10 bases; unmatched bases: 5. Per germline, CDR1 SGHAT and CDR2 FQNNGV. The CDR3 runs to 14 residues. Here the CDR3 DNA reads TGTGCCAGCAGCTTAGTAGGCGGGGGGGGCGAGCAGTTCTTC. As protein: CASSLVGGGGEQFF.

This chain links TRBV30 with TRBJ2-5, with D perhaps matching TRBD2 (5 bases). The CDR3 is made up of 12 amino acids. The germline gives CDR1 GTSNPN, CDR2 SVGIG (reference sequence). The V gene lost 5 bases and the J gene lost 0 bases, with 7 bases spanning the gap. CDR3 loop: CAWGLYQETQYF. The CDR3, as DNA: TGTGCCTGGGGACTTTACCAAGAGACCCAGTACTTC.

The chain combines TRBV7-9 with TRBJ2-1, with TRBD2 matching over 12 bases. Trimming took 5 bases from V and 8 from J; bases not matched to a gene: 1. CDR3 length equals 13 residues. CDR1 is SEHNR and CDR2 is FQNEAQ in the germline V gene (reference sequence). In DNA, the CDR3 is TGTGCCAGCAGCCCTAGCGGGGGGGATGAGCAGTTCTTC. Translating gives CASSPSGGDEQFF.

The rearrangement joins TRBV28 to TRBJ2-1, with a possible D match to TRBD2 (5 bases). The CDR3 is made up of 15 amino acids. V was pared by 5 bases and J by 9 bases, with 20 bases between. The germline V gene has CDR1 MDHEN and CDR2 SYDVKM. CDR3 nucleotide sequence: TGTGCCAGCAGTCCCCCCTCCACGGAGGAAGGTGAGCAGTTCTTC. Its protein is CASSPPSTEEGEQFF.

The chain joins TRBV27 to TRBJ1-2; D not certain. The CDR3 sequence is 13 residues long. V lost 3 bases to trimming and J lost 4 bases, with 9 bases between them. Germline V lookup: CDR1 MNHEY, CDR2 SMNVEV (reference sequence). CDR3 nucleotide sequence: TGTGCCAGCAGTTTGGGCAGGATCTATGGCTACACCTTC. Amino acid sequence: CASSLGRIYGYTF.

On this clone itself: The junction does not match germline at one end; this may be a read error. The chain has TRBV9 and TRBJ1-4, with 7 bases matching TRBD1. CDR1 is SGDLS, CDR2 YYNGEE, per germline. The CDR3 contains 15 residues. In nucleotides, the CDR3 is TGTGCCAGCGCCCCCACCGGGGACAGTCTAAAAAAGCTGTTTTTT. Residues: CASAPTGDSLKKLFF.

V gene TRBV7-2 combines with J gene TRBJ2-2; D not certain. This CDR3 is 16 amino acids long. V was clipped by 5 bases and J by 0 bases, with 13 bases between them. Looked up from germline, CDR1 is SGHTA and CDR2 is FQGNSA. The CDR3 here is CASSPGVLANTGELFF. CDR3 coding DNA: TGTGCCAGCAGCCCCGGAGTGCTCGCGAACACCGGGGAGCTGTTTTTT.

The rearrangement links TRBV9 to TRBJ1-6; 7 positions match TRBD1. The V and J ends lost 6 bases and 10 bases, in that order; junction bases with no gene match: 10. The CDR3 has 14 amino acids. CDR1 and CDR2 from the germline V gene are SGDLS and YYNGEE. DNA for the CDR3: TGTGCCAGCAACCCAACAGGGGCTGAGTCACCCCTCCACTTT. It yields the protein CASNPTGAESPLHF.

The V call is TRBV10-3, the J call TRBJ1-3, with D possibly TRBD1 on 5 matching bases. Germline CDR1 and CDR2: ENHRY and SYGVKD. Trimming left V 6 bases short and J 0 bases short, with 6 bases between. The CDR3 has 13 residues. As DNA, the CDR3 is TGTGCCATCAGAGACAGCTCTGGAAACACCATATATTTT. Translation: CAIRDSSGNTIYF.

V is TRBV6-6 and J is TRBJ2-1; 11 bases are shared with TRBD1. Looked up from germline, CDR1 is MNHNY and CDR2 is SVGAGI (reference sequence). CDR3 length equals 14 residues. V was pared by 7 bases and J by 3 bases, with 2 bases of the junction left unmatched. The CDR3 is CASTGTGGYNEQFF. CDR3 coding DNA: TGTGCCAGCACCGGGACAGGGGGCTACAATGAGCAGTTCTTC.

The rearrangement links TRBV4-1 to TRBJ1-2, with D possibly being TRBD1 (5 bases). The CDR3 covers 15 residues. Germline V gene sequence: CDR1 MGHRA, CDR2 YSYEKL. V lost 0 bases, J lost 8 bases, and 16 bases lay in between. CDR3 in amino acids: CASSQDFGAGPGYTF. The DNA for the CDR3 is TGCGCCAGCAGCCAAGATTTCGGGGCAGGGCCAGGCTACACCTTC.

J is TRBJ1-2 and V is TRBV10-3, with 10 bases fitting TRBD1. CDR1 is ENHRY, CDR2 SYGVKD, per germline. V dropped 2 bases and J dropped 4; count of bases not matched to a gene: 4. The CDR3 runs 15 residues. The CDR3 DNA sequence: TGTGCCATCAGTGAGGGACAGGGGGACCCCTATGGCTACACCTTC. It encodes CAISEGQGDPYGYTF.

The CDR3 spells CASSLLSAGGAVTDTQYF. DNA for the CDR3: TGTGCCAGCAGTCTACTCTCGGCGGGGGGGGCCGTGACAGATACGCAGTATTTT. The rearrangement links TRBV27 to TRBJ2-3; TRBD2 matches at 9 bases. Germline values: CDR1 MNHEY, CDR2 SMNVEV (reference sequence). Trimming took 5 bases from V and 3 from J; bases not matched to a gene: 15. The CDR3 extends over 18 amino acids.

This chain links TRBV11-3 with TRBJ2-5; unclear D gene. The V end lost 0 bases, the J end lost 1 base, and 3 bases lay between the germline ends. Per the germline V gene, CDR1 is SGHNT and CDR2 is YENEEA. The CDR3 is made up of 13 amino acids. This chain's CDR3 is CASSLELQETQYF. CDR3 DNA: TGTGCCAGCAGCTTAGAACTCCAAGAGACCCAGTACTTC.

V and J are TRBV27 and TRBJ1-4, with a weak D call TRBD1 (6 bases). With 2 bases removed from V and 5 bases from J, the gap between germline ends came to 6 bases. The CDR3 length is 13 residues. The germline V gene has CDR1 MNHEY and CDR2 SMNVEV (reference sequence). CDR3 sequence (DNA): TGTGCCAGCAGTTTAACAGGGAATGAAAAACTGTTTTTT. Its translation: CASSLTGNEKLFF.

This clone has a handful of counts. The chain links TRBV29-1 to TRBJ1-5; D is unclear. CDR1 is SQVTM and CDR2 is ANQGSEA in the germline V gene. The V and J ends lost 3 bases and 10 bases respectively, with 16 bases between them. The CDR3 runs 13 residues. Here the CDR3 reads CSVETAMNGPQHF. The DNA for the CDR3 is TGCAGCGTTGAGACCGCTATGAATGGACCCCAGCATTTT.

The CDR3 region is CASSGGNGASSMVDLFF. CDR3 bases: TGTGCCAGCAGCGGAGGAAACGGGGCCTCATCGATGGTCGATCTGTTTTTT. This chain uses TRBV7-9 with TRBJ1-4; the D gene is possibly TRBD1 (5 bases). This CDR3 has 17 amino acids. With 5 bases removed from V and 14 bases from J, the gap between germline ends came to 30 bases. The germline V gene has CDR1 SEHNR and CDR2 FQNEAQ (reference sequence).

CDR3 residues: CASSFRDTTYEQYF. CDR3 in DNA: TGTGCCAGCAGTTTCCGGGACACCACCTACGAGCAGTACTTC. This chain connects TRBV28 to TRBJ2-7; maybe TRBD1 (6 bases). Trimming took off 3 bases at V and 2 bases at J, with 11 bases between the two ends. Germline values: CDR1 MDHEN, CDR2 SYDVKM. This CDR3 is built from 14 residues.

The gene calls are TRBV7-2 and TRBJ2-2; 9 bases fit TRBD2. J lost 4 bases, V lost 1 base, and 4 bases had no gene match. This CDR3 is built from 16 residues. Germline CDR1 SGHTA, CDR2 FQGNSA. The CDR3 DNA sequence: TGTGCCAGCAGCTTAGGTCTAGCGGGGAGCACCGGGGAGCTGTTTTTT. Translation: CASSLGLAGSTGELFF. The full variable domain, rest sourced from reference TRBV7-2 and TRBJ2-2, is GAGVSQSPSNKVTEKGKDVELRCDPISGHTALYWYRQSLGQGLEFLIYFQGNSAPDKSGLPSDRFSAERTGGSVSTLTIQRTQQEDSAVYLCASSLGLAGSTGELFFGEGSRLTVL.

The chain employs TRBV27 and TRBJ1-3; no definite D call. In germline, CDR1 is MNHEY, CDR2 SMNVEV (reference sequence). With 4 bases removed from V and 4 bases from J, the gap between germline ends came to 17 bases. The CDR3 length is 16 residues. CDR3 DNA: TGTGCCAGCAGTTCACTGCCTTGGGGATTAGGAAACACCATATATTTT. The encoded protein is CASSSLPWGLGNTIYF.

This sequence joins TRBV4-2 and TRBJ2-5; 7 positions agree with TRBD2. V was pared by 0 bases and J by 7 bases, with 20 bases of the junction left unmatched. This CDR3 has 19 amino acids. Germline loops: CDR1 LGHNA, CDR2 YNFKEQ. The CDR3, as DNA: TGTGCCAGCAGCCAAGATCGGGGAGGGGCTAGCACACTACGGGGGACCCAGTACTTC. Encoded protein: CASSQDRGGASTLRGTQYF.

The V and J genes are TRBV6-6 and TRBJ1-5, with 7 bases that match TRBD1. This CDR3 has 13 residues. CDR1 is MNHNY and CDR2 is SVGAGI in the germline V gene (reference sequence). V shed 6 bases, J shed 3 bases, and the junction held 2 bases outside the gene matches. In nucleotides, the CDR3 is TGTGCCAGCAGGACAGGGTCCAATCAGCCCCAGCATTTT. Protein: CASRTGSNQPQHF.